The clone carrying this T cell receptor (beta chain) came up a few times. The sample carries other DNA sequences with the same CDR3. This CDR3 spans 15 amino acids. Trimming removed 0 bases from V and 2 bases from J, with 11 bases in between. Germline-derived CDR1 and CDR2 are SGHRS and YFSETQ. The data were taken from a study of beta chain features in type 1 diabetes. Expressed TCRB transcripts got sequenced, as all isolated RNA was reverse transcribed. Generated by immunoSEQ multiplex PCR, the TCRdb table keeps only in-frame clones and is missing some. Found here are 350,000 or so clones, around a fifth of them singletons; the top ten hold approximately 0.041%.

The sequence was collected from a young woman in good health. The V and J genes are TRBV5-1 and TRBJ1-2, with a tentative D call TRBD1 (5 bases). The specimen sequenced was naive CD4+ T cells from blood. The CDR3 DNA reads TGCGCCAGCAGCTTGGCCGCGGGGCCAAACTATGGCTACACCTTC. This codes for CASSLAAGPNYGYTF. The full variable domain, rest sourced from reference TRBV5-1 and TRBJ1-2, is KAGVTQTPRYLIKTRGQQVTLSCSPISGHRSVSWYQQTPGQGLQFLFEYFSETQRNKGNFPGRFSGRQFSNSRSEMNVSTLELGDSALYLCASSLAAGPNYGYTFGSGTRLTVV.